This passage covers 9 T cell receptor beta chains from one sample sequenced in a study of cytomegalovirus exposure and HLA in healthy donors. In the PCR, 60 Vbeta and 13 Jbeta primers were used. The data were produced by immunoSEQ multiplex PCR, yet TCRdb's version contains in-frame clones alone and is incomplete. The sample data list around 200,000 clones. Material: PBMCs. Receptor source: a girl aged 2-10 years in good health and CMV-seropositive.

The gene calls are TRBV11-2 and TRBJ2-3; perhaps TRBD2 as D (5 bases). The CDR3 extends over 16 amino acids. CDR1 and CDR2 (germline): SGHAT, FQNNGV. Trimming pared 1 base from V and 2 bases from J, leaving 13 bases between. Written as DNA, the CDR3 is TGTGCCAGCAGCTTAGTGTCGGGGAGCGTCACAGATACGCAGTATTTT. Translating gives CASSLVSGSVTDTQYF.

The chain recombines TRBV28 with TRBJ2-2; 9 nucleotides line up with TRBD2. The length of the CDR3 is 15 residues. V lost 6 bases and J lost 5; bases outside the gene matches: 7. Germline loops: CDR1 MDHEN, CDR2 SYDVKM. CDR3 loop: CASRRAGGQTGELFF. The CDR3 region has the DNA TGTGCCAGCAGAAGAGCGGGAGGTCAGACCGGGGAGCTGTTTTTT.

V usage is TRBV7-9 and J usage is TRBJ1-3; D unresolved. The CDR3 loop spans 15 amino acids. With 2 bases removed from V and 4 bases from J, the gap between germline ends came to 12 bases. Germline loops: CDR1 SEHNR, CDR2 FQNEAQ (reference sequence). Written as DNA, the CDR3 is TGTGCCAGCAGCTTAATCGGGGAAAAAGGAAACACCATATATTTT. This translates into CASSLIGEKGNTIYF. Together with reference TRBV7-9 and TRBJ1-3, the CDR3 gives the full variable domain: DTGVSQNPRHKITKRGQNVTFRCDPISEHNRLYWYRQTLGQGPEFLTYFQNEAQLEKSRLLSDRFSAERPKGSFSTLEIQRTEQGDSAMYLCASSLIGEKGNTIYFGEGSWLTVV.

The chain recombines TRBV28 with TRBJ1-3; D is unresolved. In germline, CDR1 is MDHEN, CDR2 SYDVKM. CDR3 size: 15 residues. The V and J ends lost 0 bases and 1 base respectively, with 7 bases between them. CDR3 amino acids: CASSLWRKSGNTIYF. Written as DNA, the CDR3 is TGTGCCAGCAGTTTATGGAGGAAATCTGGAAACACCATATATTTT. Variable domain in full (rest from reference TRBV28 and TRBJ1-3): DVKVTQSSRYLVKRTGEKVFLECVQDMDHENMFWYRQDPGLGLRLIYFSYDVKMKEKGDIPEGYSVSREKKERFSLILESASTNQTSMYLCASSLWRKSGNTIYFGEGSWLTVV.

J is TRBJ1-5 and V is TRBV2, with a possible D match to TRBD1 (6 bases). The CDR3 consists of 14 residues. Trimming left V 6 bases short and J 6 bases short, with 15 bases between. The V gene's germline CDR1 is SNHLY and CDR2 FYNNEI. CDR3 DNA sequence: TGTGCCAGCAGACGGGGGGCGGGGGGTCAGCCCCAGCATTTT. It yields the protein CASRRGAGGQPQHF.

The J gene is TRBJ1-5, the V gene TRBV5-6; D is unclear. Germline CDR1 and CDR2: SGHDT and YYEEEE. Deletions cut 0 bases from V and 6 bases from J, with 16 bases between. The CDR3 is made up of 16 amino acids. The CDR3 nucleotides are TGTGCCAGCAGCTTGGGAGGAGGCGGACTAAGTCAGCCCCAGCATTTT. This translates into CASSLGGGGLSQPQHF.

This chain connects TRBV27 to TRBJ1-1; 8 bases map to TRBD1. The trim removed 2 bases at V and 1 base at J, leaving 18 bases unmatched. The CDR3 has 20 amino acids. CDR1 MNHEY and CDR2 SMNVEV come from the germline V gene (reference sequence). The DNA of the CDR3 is TGTGCCAGCAGTTTAGGTGAGCCGTGGGACAGGCAAAGGGGGAACACTGAAGCTTTCTTT. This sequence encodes CASSLGEPWDRQRGNTEAFF.

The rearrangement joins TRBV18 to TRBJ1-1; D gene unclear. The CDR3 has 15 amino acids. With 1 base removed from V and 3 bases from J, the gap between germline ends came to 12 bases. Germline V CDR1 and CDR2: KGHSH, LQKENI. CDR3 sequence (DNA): TGTGCCAGCTCACCACTCGAGAGAATCGACACTGAAGCTTTCTTT. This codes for CASSPLERIDTEAFF.

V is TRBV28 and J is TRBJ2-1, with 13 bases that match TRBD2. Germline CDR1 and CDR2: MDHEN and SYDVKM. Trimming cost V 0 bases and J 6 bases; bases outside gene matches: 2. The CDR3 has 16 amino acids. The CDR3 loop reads CASSLWGTSGINEQFF. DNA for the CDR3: TGTGCCAGCAGTTTATGGGGGACTAGCGGGATCAATGAGCAGTTCTTC.